This T cell receptor (beta chain) stems from a study of cytomegalovirus exposure and HLA in healthy donors. The ends lost 0 bases at V and 6 bases at J; junction bases unmatched: 4. The CDR3 is 14 amino acids. Germline V lookup: CDR1 SGHRS, CDR2 YFSETQ. Overall study results and limits: It was about 150 TCR beta chains that were listed as cytomegalovirus-associated. TRBV6-2, TRBV6-3 and other indistinguishable V segments were excluded.

As to this clone: What it binds is unknown.

The PCR had 60 Vbeta and 13 Jbeta primers. Only in-frame clones appear in the TCRdb table, and some are missing; sequencing was by immunoSEQ multiplex PCR. The table includes 100,000 or so clones, less than 75% detected once. The chain is built from TRBV5-1 and TRBJ2-7; 9 nucleotides match TRBD1. The sequence was collected from a man aged 40-49 years in good health and CMV-seropositive. Sequenced: PBMCs. The CDR3 sequence: CASSLADRGSEQYF. DNA of the CDR3: TGCGCCAGCAGCTTGGCGGACAGGGGATCCGAGCAGTACTTC.